A single sample gave rise to the 27 T cell receptor beta chains below, sequenced in a study of OX40 agonist ivuxolimab in advanced cancers. Library generation was performed with the immunoSEQ multiplex PCR assay. TCRdb stores this immuneACCESS table with in-frame sequences only. Part of the clones is absent; in the studies checked, under half of the shortfall reflects unresolved V genes, and no reason is known for the rest. This sample gives over 50,000 clones in total; about 90% of them show up just once. Of the sample, about a quarter falls within the top ten clones. The sample in question was CD4+ or CD8+ T cells sorted from blood, obtained in a trial of the OX40 agonist ivuxolimab. Receptor source: an adult with an advanced solid tumor such as melanoma, head and neck, liver or kidney cancer.

The rearrangement uses TRBV28 and TRBJ2-4, with D uncertain. This CDR3 is built from 13 residues. The V gene's germline CDR1 is MDHEN and CDR2 SYDVKM. Trimming left V 2 bases short and J 6 bases short, with 8 bases between. CDR3 in amino acids: CASSLGRLNIQYF. The CDR3 DNA reads TGTGCCAGCAGTTTAGGACGTTTAAACATTCAGTACTTC.

V gene TRBV28 combines with J gene TRBJ2-7; 11 bases agree with TRBD1. The CDR3 extends over 15 amino acids. Trimming removed 6 bases from V and 4 bases from J; junction bases left unmatched: 8. Looked up from germline, CDR1 is MDHEN and CDR2 is SYDVKM. Here the CDR3 reads CASRVGQGANYEQYF. In DNA form, the CDR3 reads TGTGCCAGCAGGGTCGGACAGGGGGCTAATTACGAGCAGTACTTC.

The rearrangement joins TRBV9 to TRBJ1-1, with D perhaps TRBD1 (5 bases). The V gene lost 3 bases and the J gene lost 4 bases, with 10 bases spanning the gap. This CDR3 has 13 residues. Germline CDR1 and CDR2: SGDLS and YYNGEE. CDR3 sequence (DNA): TGTGCCAGCAGCGCGGGGGTAGTCACTGAAGCTTTCTTT. This gives the protein CASSAGVVTEAFF.

The chain carries TRBV28 and TRBJ2-2, with D uncertain. Germline V gene lookup returns CDR1 MDHEN and CDR2 SYDVKM. This CDR3 is 14 amino acids long. The V end lost 1 base, the J end lost 5 bases, and 8 bases lay between the germline ends. The CDR3 region has the DNA TGTGCCAGCAGTTTATCTCTAGAAACCGGGGAGCTGTTTTTT. This encodes CASSLSLETGELFF.

The V and J genes are TRBV5-4 and TRBJ1-2, with a tentative D call TRBD1 (6 bases). Germline CDR1 and CDR2: SGHNT and YYREEE (reference sequence). The CDR3 is made up of 14 amino acids. V shed 1 base and J shed 0 bases, with 7 bases lying between them. The CDR3: CASSLKGANYGYTF. CDR3 sequence (DNA): TGTGCCAGCAGCTTGAAGGGGGCTAACTATGGCTACACCTTC.

The V and J genes are TRBV28 and TRBJ2-4, with a possible D match to TRBD1 (8 bases). In germline, CDR1 is MDHEN, CDR2 SYDVKM. V shed 3 bases and J shed 1 base, with 22 bases lying between them. There are 19 residues in the CDR3. The CDR3, as DNA: TGTGCCAGCAGTTTCCTGCAGGGGGCGCGGGAGTGGGCCAAAAACATTCAGTACTTC. Its protein is CASSFLQGAREWAKNIQYF.

The rearrangement links TRBV4-2 to TRBJ1-3; TRBD1 agrees at 9 bases. This CDR3 spans 17 amino acids. Germline V gene lookup returns CDR1 LGHNA and CDR2 YNFKEQ. V gave up 2 bases and J gave up 3 bases; unmatched junction bases: 8. CDR3 nucleotide sequence: TGTGCCAGCAGCCAAACCTGGACAGGGGATCGTGGAAACACCATATATTTT. This sequence encodes CASSQTWTGDRGNTIYF.

CDR3 DNA: TGTGCCAGCAGCGGCTACAATGAGCAGTTCTTC. The encoded protein is CASSGYNEQFF. This chain connects TRBV9 to TRBJ2-1; D not resolved. V lost 3 bases, J lost 3 bases, and 1 base lay in between. There are 11 residues in the CDR3. Germline V CDR1 and CDR2: SGDLS, YYNGEE. Drawing the rest from reference TRBV9 and TRBJ2-1, the complete variable domain is DSGVTQTPKHLITATGQRVTLRCSPRSGDLSVYWYQQSLDQGLQFLIQYYNGEERAKGNILERFSAQQFPDLHSELNLSSLELGDSALYFCASSGYNEQFFGPGTRLTVL.

In nucleotides, the CDR3 is TGTGCCAGCAGCCTTAGCGGGGGGGCCTGGGAGCAGTACTTC. It codes for CASSLSGGAWEQYF. V gene TRBV5-4 combines with J gene TRBJ2-7; 11 bases agree with TRBD2. CDR1 SGHNT and CDR2 YYREEE come from the germline V gene (reference sequence). The CDR3 covers 14 residues. Trimming cost V 4 bases and J 7 bases; bases outside gene matches: 7.

The chain links TRBV9 to TRBJ2-5, with 8 bases aligning to TRBD2. V trimming: 2 bases; J trimming: 7 bases; junction bases outside the gene matches: 7. Germline CDR1 and CDR2: SGDLS and YYNGEE. The CDR3 covers 14 residues. The CDR3: CASSVFTAGGTQYF. CDR3 coding DNA: TGTGCCAGCAGCGTTTTCACGGCGGGGGGGACCCAGTACTTC.

The DNA of the CDR3 is TGCGCCAGCAGCTTGAAGGTAGCGGATTACACAGATACGCAGTATTTT. Its translation: CASSLKVADYTDTQYF. J is TRBJ2-3 and V is TRBV5-1; maybe TRBD2 (6 bases). Trimming removed 1 base at V and 2 bases at J, with 14 bases between. The CDR3 totals 16 residues. CDR1 is SGHRS, CDR2 YFSETQ, per germline.

There are a few counts of this clone. This specimen includes other DNA sequences encoding the same CDR3. The J gene is TRBJ1-6, the V gene TRBV28; D gene unclear. This CDR3 is built from 12 residues. The germline CDR1 and CDR2 sequences are MDHEN and SYDVKM. Trimming removed 3 bases from V and 8 bases from J, with 5 bases in between. CDR3 sequence reads: CASSFGDSPLHF. In DNA, the CDR3 is TGTGCCAGCAGTTTTGGAGATTCACCCCTCCACTTT.

This chain connects TRBV28 to TRBJ2-1; 9 bases are shared with TRBD2. Trimming cost V 4 bases and J 6 bases; bases outside gene matches: 7. Germline lookup yields CDR1 MDHEN and CDR2 SYDVKM. CDR3 length: 15 residues. Written as DNA, the CDR3 is TGTGCCAGCAGTTGGTTGCGGGAGGGCCTCAATGAGCAGTTCTTC. Translation gives CASSWLREGLNEQFF.

This clone appeared a single time. The rearrangement uses TRBV6-5 and TRBJ1-1, with TRBD1 identical over 7 bases. Germline assignment: CDR1 MNHEY and CDR2 SVGAGI. CDR3 size: 12 residues. The V and J ends lost 6 bases and 7 bases, in that order; junction bases with no gene match: 5. The CDR3 here is CASSPDRVEAFF. The CDR3 region has the DNA TGTGCCAGCAGCCCCGACAGGGTTGAAGCTTTCTTT.

This chain joins TRBV12-5 and TRBJ2-5, with 7 bases identical to TRBD2. The ends lost 5 bases at V and 5 bases at J; junction bases unmatched: 14. This CDR3 spans 16 amino acids. Germline V gene sequence: CDR1 LGHNT, CDR2 FRNRAP. The CDR3 sequence: CASGAHSAGAWETQYF. CDR3 coding DNA: TGTGCTAGTGGTGCCCATTCGGCGGGAGCGTGGGAGACCCAGTACTTC.

The gene calls are TRBV30 and TRBJ2-3; D may be TRBD1 (5 bases). From germline, CDR1 is GTSNPN and CDR2 SVGIG (reference sequence). The V and J ends lost 0 bases and 1 base respectively, with 5 bases between them. CDR3 length: 13 amino acids. The CDR3 sequence: CAWSVQGTDTQYF. The CDR3 coding sequence is TGTGCCTGGAGTGTACAGGGCACAGATACGCAGTATTTT.

V gene TRBV28 combines with J gene TRBJ1-4; the D is unclear. V was shortened by 6 bases and J by 6 bases, with 17 bases between the two germline ends. There are 15 residues in the CDR3. CDR1 is MDHEN, CDR2 SYDVKM, per germline. Here the CDR3 reads CASSQRLSRYEKLFF. The CDR3, as DNA: TGTGCCAGCAGCCAACGACTGAGCCGATATGAAAAACTGTTTTTT.

This chain joins TRBV11-3 and TRBJ2-2; D gene uncertain. This CDR3 has 12 residues. Trimming cost V 1 base and J 8 bases, with 5 bases left between them. Germline V gene lookup returns CDR1 SGHNT and CDR2 YENEEA. CDR3: CASSLASGELFF. The DNA for the CDR3 is TGTGCCAGCAGCTTAGCGTCTGGGGAGCTGTTTTTT. The full variable domain, completed using reference TRBV11-3 and TRBJ2-2, is EAGVVQSPRYKIIEKKQPVAFWCNPISGHNTLYWYLQNLGQGPELLIRYENEEAVDDSQLPKDRFSAERLKGVDSTLKIQPAELGDSAVYLCASSLASGELFFGEGSRLTVL.

The rearrangement joins TRBV30 to TRBJ2-3; 7 bases align to TRBD2. V trimming: 6 bases; J trimming: 3 bases; junction bases outside the gene matches: 12. This CDR3 has 15 amino acids. Germline V gene lookup returns CDR1 GTSNPN and CDR2 SVGIG (reference sequence). CDR3 residues: CACPSNSGGTDTQYF. The CDR3 DNA follows: TGTGCCTGTCCGTCGAACTCCGGGGGGACAGATACGCAGTATTTT. The variable domain in full, with the rest retrieved from reference TRBV30 and TRBJ2-3, is SQTIHQWPATLVQPVGSPLSLECTVEGTSNPNLYWYRQAAGRGLQLLFYSVGIGQISSEVPQNLSASRPQDRQFILSSKKLLLSDSGFYLCACPSNSGGTDTQYFGPGTRLTVL.

This clone was counted only a few times. V and J are TRBV28 and TRBJ1-5; the D gene is possibly TRBD1 (6 bases). This CDR3 is 12 amino acids long. The germline V gene encodes CDR1 MDHEN and CDR2 SYDVKM. Trimming took 7 bases from V and 5 from J, leaving 9 bases between them. CDR3 region: CASTEGDQPQHF. For the CDR3, the DNA is TGTGCCAGCACTGAGGGGGATCAGCCCCAGCATTTT.

This clone has a single count. The chain couples TRBV18 to TRBJ2-3, with TRBD2 matching over 10 bases. The CDR3 totals 15 residues. Germline V gives CDR1 KGHSH, CDR2 LQKENI. J was trimmed by 2 bases and V by 6 bases; bases with no gene match: 5. The CDR3 reads CASSRTSGNTDTQYF. The CDR3 bases are TGTGCCAGCTCCAGGACTAGCGGAAACACAGATACGCAGTATTTT.

The gene calls are TRBV28 and TRBJ1-5, with 7 bases aligning to TRBD1. V shed 5 bases, J shed 0 bases, and the junction held 16 bases outside the gene matches. CDR1 MDHEN and CDR2 SYDVKM come from the germline V gene. The CDR3 runs to 19 residues. In nucleotides, the CDR3 is TGTGCCAGCAGTGACCCCCCAGGGACAGCGCTTTATAGCAATCAGCCCCAGCATTTT. This encodes CASSDPPGTALYSNQPQHF.

The genes are TRBV28 and TRBJ2-3, with unresolved D. The CDR3 spans 12 residues. Per germline, CDR1 MDHEN and CDR2 SYDVKM. The V end was cut by 2 bases, the J end by 6 bases, with 6 bases between. CDR3 nucleotide sequence: TGTGCCAGCAGTTTAGGAGCCGATACGCAGTATTTT. This sequence encodes CASSLGADTQYF.

The chain joins TRBV27 to TRBJ1-1; the D gene is possibly TRBD1 (6 bases). The CDR3 is 18 amino acids. Trimming took 4 bases from V and 4 from J, leaving 25 bases between them. CDR1 MNHEY and CDR2 SMNVEV come from the germline V gene (reference sequence). CDR3 DNA: TGTGCCAGCAGTTCAATTTTTCAGGGGTTCGACCTGGTCACTGAAGCTTTCTTT. Amino acids: CASSSIFQGFDLVTEAFF.

This clone turned up a few times. The chain uses TRBV7-9 and TRBJ1-2, with D possibly TRBD1 on 5 matching bases. CDR1 is SEHNR and CDR2 is FQNEAQ in the germline V gene (reference sequence). Trimming removed 1 base at V and 7 bases at J, with 16 bases between. CDR3 length: 15 amino acids. The CDR3: CASSLGRALHGGYTF. Written as DNA, the CDR3 is TGTGCCAGCAGCTTAGGCAGGGCCCTCCACGGTGGCTACACCTTC.

V usage is TRBV5-6 and J usage is TRBJ1-5; D uncertain. The CDR3 has 12 amino acids. Between the trimmed V and J ends, which lost 2 bases and 6 bases, there was a span of 6 bases. Germline-derived CDR1 and CDR2 are SGHDT and YYEEEE. CDR3 in DNA: TGTGCCAGCAGCTTTCAAGGTCAGCCCCAGCATTTT. Protein sequence: CASSFQGQPQHF.

The chain couples TRBV6-6 to TRBJ2-3, with TRBD2 identical over 9 bases. With 5 bases clipped from V and 1 base from J, the junction kept 1 base outside the gene matches. Germline V gives CDR1 MNHNY, CDR2 SVGAGI (reference sequence). This CDR3 spans 14 amino acids. The CDR3, as DNA: TGTGCCAGCAGTCGGACTAGCGGCACAGATACGCAGTATTTT. Its translation: CASSRTSGTDTQYF.